The TCR beta chain described here comes from a study of CD4 T cells in relation to SARS-CoV-2 and coronaviruses. Study background: PBMCs were cultured with antigen for around nine days before TCR beta sequencing. Findings and caveats of the study: In 55% to 75% of donors, memory CD4+ clonotypes crossrecognized SARS-CoV-2 and at least one common cold coronavirus spike.

Here immunoSEQ multiplex PCR was the method, and the copy in TCRdb shows in-frame clones only, minus some. In the table there are roughly 18,000 clones, roughly 77% of which are singletons. CD4+ T cells from unexposed donors were obtained before the COVID-19 pandemic (2011-2018). Isolation of CD4+ T cells took place after approximately 10 days in culture. As cell numbers allowed, unexposed-donor CD4+ T cells faced SARS-CoV-2 S/N and four cold-coronavirus spikes. On this clone: Its antigen is undetermined.

This receptor was taken from a human donor in good health. Sequencing was done on a sample of CD4+ T cells from PBMCs, cultured in vitro.

CDR3 in DNA: TGTGCCAGCTCACCCGGACTATCTGAGACCCAGTACTTC. Translation: CASSPGLSETQYF. The V gene is TRBV18, the J gene TRBJ2-5; maybe TRBD2 (6 bases). From germline, CDR1 is KGHSH and CDR2 LQKENI. This CDR3 has 13 amino acids. Between the trimmed V and J ends, which lost 3 bases and 5 bases, there was a span of 10 bases.